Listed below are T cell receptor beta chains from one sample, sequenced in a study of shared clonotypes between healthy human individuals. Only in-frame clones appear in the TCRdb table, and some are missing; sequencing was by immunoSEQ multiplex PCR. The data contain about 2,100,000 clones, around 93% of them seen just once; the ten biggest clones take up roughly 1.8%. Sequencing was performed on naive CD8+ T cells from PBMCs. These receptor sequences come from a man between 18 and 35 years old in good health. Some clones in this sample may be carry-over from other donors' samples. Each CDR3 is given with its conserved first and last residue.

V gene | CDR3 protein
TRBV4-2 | CASSQVFRGEKLFF
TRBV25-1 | CASSVWGVSGANVLTF
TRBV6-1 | CASSESTFLSTDTQYF
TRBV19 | CASSPRGPDTQYF
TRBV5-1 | CASSISGAGYTF
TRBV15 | CATSGTGNTEAFF
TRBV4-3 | CASSQDQSSVSYEQYF
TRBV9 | CASSDHRVSSGELFF
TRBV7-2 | CASSLGGNYEQYF
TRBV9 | CASRGALGNTIYF
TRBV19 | CAAGREYNEQFF
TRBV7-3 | CASSSRDGRGAFF
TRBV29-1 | CSVVGEAFF
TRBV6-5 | CASSAVGFGETQYF
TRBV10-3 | CATAANRGDTEAFF
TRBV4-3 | CASSQGTRQEQYF
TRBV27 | CASSARGPYGYTF
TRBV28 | CASSFLGFGQNQPQHF
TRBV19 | CASNYRLADNEQFF
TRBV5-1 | CASNLNRVDTEAFF